This T cell receptor beta chain comes out of a study of blood T cell repertoires in COVID-19. Study information: Sources were T cells, B-cell-depleted T cells, or PBMCs; the material itself was cDNA or gDNA.

TCRdb's copy holds only in-frame clones and misses some; the assay was immunoSEQ multiplex PCR. The sample lists about 36,000 clones, about 90% occurring once. The clonotype was recovered from a man aged 60 to 75 with acute or convalescent COVID-19. Sequencing was done on a sample of peripheral blood.

The CDR3 DNA follows: TGTGCCAGCAGTTTCACAGGGGACTACGAGCAGTACTTC. As protein: CASSFTGDYEQYF. The rearrangement uses TRBV28 and TRBJ2-7; 7 nucleotides align to TRBD1. Germline V gene sequence: CDR1 MDHEN, CDR2 SYDVKM. This CDR3 spans 13 amino acids. Trimming at V came to 3 bases and at J to 3 bases, leaving 2 bases not matched to a gene.